This T cell receptor beta chain is drawn from a study of T cell changes during pregnancy in multiple sclerosis (dated by TCRdb to between 2017 and 2020). For context, the study as a whole: In women with multiple sclerosis, the researchers looked at how the T cell repertoire shifted as pregnancy progressed.

In the case of this clone: This receptor's antigen is unknown. No base quality information exists; no much larger clone differs at one position.

Libraries came from the immunoSEQ multiplex PCR assay. The table was pulled from immuneACCESS by TCRdb, which kept in-frame rearrangements only. Such tables lose some clones; where checked, under half of the loss comes from unresolved V genes, and the rest has no known cause. In all, the sample holds just over 15,000 clones, and roughly 83% of those were seen once. In total, the top ten clones hold approximately 18% of the sample. Germline trimming amounts to 2 bases on V and 6 bases on J, with 0 as the count of junction bases outside the gene matches. CDR1 and CDR2 are read off the germline V gene as MRHNA and SNTAGT. The CDR3 contains 14 residues, cysteine and phenylalanine counted. The sequence is cut down to CDR3 DNA, 42 bases in frame from base 1.

This TCR came from a female donor in good health, enrolled as a control in a pregnancy study. The rearranged segments are TRBV6-4 and TRBJ2-1; 11 bases in the middle match TRBD2. Material: CD8+ T cells from peripheral blood mononuclear cells, obtained after pregnancy. The CDR3 region has the sequence CASSDLAGGNEQFF. In nucleotide form, the sequence is TGTGCCAGCAGTGACCTAGCGGGAGGCAATGAGCAGTTCTTC.